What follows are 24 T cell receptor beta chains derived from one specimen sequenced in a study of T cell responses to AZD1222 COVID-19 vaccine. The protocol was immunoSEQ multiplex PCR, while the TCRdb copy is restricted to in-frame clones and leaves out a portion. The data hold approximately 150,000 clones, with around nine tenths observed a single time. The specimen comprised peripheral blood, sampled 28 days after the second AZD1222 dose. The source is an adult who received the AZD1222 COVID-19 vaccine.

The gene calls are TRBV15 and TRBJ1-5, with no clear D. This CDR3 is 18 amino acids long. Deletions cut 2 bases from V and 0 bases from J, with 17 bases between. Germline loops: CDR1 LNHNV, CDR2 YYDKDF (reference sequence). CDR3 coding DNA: TGTGCCACCAGCAGAACTTATCCCATCCCGGGTAGCAATCAGCCCCAGCATTTT. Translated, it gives CATSRTYPIPGSNQPQHF.

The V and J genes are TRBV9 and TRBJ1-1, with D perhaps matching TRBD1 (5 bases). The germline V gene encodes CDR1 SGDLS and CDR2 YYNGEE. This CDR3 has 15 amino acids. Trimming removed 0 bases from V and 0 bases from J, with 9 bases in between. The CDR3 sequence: CASSVVWGLNTEAFF. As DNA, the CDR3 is TGTGCCAGCAGCGTAGTGTGGGGGTTGAACACTGAAGCTTTCTTT.

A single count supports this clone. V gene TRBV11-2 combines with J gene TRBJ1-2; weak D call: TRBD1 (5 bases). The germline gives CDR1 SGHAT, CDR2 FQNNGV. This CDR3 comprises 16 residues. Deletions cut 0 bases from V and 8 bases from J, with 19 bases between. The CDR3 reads CASSLDARPRGEGYTF. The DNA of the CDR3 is TGTGCCAGCAGCTTAGATGCGCGCCCACGAGGGGAGGGCTACACCTTC.

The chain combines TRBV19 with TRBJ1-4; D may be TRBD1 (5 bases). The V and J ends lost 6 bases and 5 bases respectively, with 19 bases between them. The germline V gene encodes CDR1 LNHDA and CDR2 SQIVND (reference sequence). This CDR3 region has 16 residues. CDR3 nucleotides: TGTGCCAGTAGGCTTGGGACCTCCCGGGGGAATGAAAAACTGTTTTTT. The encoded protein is CASRLGTSRGNEKLFF.

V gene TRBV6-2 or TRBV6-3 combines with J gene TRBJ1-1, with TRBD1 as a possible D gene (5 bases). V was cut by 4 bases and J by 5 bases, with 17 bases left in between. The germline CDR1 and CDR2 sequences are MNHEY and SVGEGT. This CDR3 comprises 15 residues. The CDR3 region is CASSLSGGERTEAFF. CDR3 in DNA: TGTGCCAGCAGTTTAAGCGGGGGAGAACGGACTGAAGCTTTCTTT.

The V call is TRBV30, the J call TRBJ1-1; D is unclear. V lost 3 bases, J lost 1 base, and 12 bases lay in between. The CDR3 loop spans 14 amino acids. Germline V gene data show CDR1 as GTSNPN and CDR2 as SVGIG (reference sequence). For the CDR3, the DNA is TGTGCCTGGAGCCGGACCCTGCAGAACACTGAAGCTTTCTTT. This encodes CAWSRTLQNTEAFF.

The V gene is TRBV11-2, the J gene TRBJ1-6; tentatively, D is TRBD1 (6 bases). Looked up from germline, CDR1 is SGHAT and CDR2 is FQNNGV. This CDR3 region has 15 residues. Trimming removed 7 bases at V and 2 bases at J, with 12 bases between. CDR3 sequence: CASTSRGPYNSPLHF. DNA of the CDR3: TGTGCCAGCACCAGCAGGGGCCCCTATAATTCACCCCTCCACTTT.

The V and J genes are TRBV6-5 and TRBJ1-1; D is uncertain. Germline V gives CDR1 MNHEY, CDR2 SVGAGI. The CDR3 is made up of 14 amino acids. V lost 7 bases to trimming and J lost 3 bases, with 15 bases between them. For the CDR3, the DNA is TGTGCCAGCACAAATGGGTTGGGGTACACTGAAGCTTTCTTT. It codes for CASTNGLGYTEAFF.

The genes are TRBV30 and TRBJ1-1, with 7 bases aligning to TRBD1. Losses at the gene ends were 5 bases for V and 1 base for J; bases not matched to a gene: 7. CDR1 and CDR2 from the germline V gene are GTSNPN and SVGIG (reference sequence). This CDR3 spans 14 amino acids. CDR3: CAWSRDRPNTEAFF. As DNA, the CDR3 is TGTGCCTGGTCAAGGGACAGACCGAACACTGAAGCTTTCTTT.

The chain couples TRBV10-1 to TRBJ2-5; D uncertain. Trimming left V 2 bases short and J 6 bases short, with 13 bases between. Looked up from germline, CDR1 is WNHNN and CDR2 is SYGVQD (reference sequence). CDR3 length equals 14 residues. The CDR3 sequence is CASSETVGVKTQYF. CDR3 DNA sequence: TGCGCCAGCAGTGAGACGGTGGGCGTGAAGACCCAGTACTTC.

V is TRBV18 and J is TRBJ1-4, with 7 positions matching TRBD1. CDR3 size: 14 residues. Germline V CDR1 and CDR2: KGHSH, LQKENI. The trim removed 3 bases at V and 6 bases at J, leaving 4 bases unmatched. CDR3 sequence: CASSPNTGDEKLFF. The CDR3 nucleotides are TGTGCCAGCTCACCCAACACAGGGGATGAAAAACTGTTTTTT.

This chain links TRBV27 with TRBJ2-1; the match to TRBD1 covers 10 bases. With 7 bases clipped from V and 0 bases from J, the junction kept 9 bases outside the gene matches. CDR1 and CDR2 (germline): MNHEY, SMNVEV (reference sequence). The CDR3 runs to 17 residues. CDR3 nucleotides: TGTGCCAGCACCCGACAGGGGGCGGGGTACTCCTACAATGAGCAGTTCTTC. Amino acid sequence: CASTRQGAGYSYNEQFF.

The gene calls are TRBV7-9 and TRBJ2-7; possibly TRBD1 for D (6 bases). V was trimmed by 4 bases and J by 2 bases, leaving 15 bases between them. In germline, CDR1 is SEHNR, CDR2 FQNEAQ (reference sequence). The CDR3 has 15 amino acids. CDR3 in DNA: TGTGCCAGCAGCTCCTCCACGGGACACCCCTACGAGCAGTACTTC. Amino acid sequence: CASSSSTGHPYEQYF.

The CDR3 DNA reads TGTGCCAGCAGCTCCGACTCCGCCTACGAGCAGTACTTC. This encodes CASSSDSAYEQYF. The rearrangement uses TRBV12-3 or TRBV12-4 and TRBJ2-7; unclear D gene. Trimming took off 6 bases at V and 2 bases at J, with 11 bases between the two ends. The CDR3 has 13 residues.

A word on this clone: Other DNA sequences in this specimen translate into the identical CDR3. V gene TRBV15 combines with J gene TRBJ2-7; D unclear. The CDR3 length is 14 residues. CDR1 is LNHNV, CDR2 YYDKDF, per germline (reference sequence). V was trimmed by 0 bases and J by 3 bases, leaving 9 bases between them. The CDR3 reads CATSRDLGVYEQYF. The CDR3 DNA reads TGTGCCACCAGCAGAGACCTTGGCGTCTACGAGCAGTACTTC.

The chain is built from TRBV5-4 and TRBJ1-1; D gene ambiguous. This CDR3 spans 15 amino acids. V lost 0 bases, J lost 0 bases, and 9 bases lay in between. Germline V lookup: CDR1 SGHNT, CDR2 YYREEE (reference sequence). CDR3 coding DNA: TGTGCCAGCAGCTTGGTAGGTCGGATGAACACTGAAGCTTTCTTT. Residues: CASSLVGRMNTEAFF.

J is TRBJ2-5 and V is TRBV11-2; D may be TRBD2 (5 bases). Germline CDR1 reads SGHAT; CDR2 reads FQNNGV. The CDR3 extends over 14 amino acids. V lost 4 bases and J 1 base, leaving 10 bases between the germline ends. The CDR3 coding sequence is TGTGCCAGCAGCTCCCTCAGCGGCCAAGAGACCCAGTACTTC. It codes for CASSSLSGQETQYF.

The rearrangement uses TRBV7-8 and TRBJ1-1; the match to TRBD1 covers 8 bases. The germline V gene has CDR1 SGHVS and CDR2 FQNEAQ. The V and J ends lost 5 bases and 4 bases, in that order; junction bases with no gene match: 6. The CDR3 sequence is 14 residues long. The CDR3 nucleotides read TGTGCCAGCAGCGATTTAGACAGGGGCACTGAAGCTTTCTTT. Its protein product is CASSDLDRGTEAFF.

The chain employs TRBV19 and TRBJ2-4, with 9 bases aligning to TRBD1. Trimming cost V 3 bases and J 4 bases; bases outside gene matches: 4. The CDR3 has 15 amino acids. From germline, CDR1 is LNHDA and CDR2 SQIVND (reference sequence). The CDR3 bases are TGTGCCAGTAGTATTGGCGGGACAGGGAAAAACATTCAGTACTTC. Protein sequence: CASSIGGTGKNIQYF. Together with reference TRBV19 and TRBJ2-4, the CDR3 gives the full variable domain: DGGITQSPKYLFRKEGQNVTLSCEQNLNHDAMYWYRQDPGQGLRLIYYSQIVNDFQKGDIAEGYSVSREKKESFPLTVTSAQKNPTAFYLCASSIGGTGKNIQYFGAGTRLSVL.

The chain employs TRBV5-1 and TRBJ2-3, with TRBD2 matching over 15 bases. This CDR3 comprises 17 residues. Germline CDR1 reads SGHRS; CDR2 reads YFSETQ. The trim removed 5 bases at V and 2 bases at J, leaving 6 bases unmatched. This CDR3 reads CASSAGLAGGITDTQYF. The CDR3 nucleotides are TGCGCCAGCAGTGCTGGACTAGCGGGGGGGATCACAGATACGCAGTATTTT.

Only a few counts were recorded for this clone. The CDR3 DNA reads as TGTGCTAGTGGTTTGGTACCGTGGGGCAGGGTGAACAATCAGCCCCAGCATTTT. Encoded protein: CASGLVPWGRVNNQPQHF. V usage is TRBV12-5 and J usage is TRBJ1-5, with a possible D match to TRBD1 (5 bases). Germline CDR1 is LGHNT and CDR2 is FRNRAP. The V and J ends lost 0 bases and 3 bases respectively, with 18 bases between them. This CDR3 has 18 residues.

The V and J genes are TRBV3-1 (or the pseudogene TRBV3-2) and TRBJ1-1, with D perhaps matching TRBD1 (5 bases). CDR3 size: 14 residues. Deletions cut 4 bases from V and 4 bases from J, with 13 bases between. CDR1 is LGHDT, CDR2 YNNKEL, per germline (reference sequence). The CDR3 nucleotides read TGTGCCAGCAGCCCGGGCGGGGCAGGCACTGAAGCTTTCTTT. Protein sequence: CASSPGGAGTEAFF.

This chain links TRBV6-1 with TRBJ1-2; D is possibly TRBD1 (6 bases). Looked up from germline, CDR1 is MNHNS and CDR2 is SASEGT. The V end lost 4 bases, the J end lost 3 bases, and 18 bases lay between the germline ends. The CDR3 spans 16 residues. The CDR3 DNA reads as TGTGCCAGCAGTGCCTACAGGGATGGGATCTACTATGGCTACACCTTC. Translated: CASSAYRDGIYYGYTF.

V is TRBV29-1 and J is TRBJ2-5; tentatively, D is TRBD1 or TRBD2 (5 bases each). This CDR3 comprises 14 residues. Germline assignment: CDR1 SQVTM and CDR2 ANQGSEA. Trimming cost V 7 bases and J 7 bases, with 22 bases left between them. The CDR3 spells CSGSGTRGVGTQYF. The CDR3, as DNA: TGCAGCGGATCCGGGACGCGAGGGGTAGGGACCCAGTACTTC.